Presented here are 32 T cell receptor beta chains from one specimen sequenced in a study of shared clonotypes between healthy human individuals. Sequenced by immunoSEQ multiplex PCR; TCRdb stores in-frame clones only, minus some. Here the sample spans 400,000 to 550,000 clones, 79% being singletons. The sample taken for sequencing was PBMCs. Receptors originate from a woman aged 40 to 55 in good health. Some clones in this sample may be carry-over from other donors' samples.

In the case of this clone: Other DNA sequences in this sample translate to the same CDR3. This chain links TRBV7-8 with TRBJ1-5, with D perhaps TRBD1 (5 bases). Germline assignment: CDR1 SGHVS and CDR2 FQNEAQ. The CDR3 is 15 residues long. V lost 1 base to trimming and J lost 4 bases, with 11 bases between them. The CDR3 reads CASSLVGGGNQPQHF. In DNA form, the CDR3 reads TGTGCCAGCAGCTTAGTGGGTGGGGGAAATCAGCCCCAGCATTTT.

This clone appeared a single time. The rearrangement joins TRBV6-7 to TRBJ2-7, with 8 bases that match TRBD2. TRBV6-7 is an ORF, and what it does is uncertain. Trimming at V came to 6 bases and at J to 5 bases, leaving 12 bases not matched to a gene. CDR3 length: 15 amino acids. CDR3 sequence: CASRPGLAAIHEQYF. The CDR3 region has the DNA TGTGCCAGCAGACCCGGACTAGCAGCTATCCACGAGCAGTACTTC.

The chain couples TRBV6-1 to TRBJ1-5; TRBD1 is a possible D gene (5 bases). The V end lost 6 bases, the J end lost 3 bases, and 9 bases lay between the germline ends. Germline lookup yields CDR1 MNHNS and CDR2 SASEGT. The CDR3 extends over 13 amino acids. CDR3 protein: CASRTAYNQPQHF. Written as DNA, the CDR3 is TGTGCCAGCAGGACAGCCTACAATCAGCCCCAGCATTTT.

The genes are TRBV4-1 and TRBJ2-7; the D call may be TRBD1 or TRBD2 (6 bases each). The CDR3 has 15 amino acids. Looked up from germline, CDR1 is MGHRA and CDR2 is YSYEKL. The V end lost 4 bases, the J end lost 1 base, and 14 bases lay between the germline ends. The CDR3 DNA reads as TGCGCCAGCAGCCTAGAGGGGGGCCAATCCTACGAGCAGTACTTC. It is translated as CASSLEGGQSYEQYF.

The V and J genes are TRBV28 and TRBJ1-2, with a possible D match to TRBD1 (6 bases). There are 13 residues in the CDR3. Germline CDR1 and CDR2: MDHEN and SYDVKM. Trimming left V 8 bases short and J 8 bases short, with 18 bases between. This chain's CDR3 is CASGKDSALGYTF. Written as DNA, the CDR3 is TGTGCCAGCGGAAAGGACAGCGCCTTGGGCTACACCTTC.

The gene calls are TRBV28 and TRBJ1-4; 9 nucleotides align to TRBD1. V shed 3 bases, J shed 5 bases, and the junction held 4 bases outside the gene matches. The CDR3 contains 15 residues. Germline V gives CDR1 MDHEN, CDR2 SYDVKM. The CDR3 sequence is CASSFIGQGNEKLFF. In DNA, the CDR3 is TGTGCCAGCAGTTTTATTGGACAGGGGAATGAAAAACTGTTTTTT.

The gene calls are TRBV6-4 and TRBJ2-1; D tentatively fits TRBD1 or TRBD2 (6 bases each). The CDR3 contains 14 residues. CDR1 and CDR2 (germline): MRHNA, SNTAGT. Trimming removed 0 bases from V and 11 bases from J, with 14 bases in between. CDR3 protein: CASSDSWRDIKQFF. DNA of the CDR3: TGTGCCAGCAGTGACTCTTGGAGGGACATTAAGCAGTTCTTC.

This chain uses TRBV2 with TRBJ1-1, with TRBD1 matching 7 bases. Germline lookup yields CDR1 SNHLY and CDR2 FYNNEI. The CDR3 runs 16 residues. V was pared by 5 bases and J by 0 bases, with 9 bases of the junction left unmatched. The CDR3 DNA is TGTGCCAGCAGTTATACAGGGGACTCCCTGAACACTGAAGCTTTCTTT. Translated: CASSYTGDSLNTEAFF.

This clone came up a few times. The J gene is TRBJ1-6, the V gene TRBV30, with D unresolved. Germline V gene lookup returns CDR1 GTSNPN and CDR2 SVGIG (reference sequence). The CDR3 consists of 11 residues. Trimming pared 5 bases from V and 8 bases from J, leaving 7 bases between. The DNA for the CDR3 is TGTGCCTGGCTAGTGGATTCACCCCTCCACTTT. It yields the protein CAWLVDSPLHF.

The DNA of the CDR3 is TGCGCCAGCAGTGGGGCAGGGACCTATGGCTACACCTTC. Its translation: CASSGAGTYGYTF. The chain couples TRBV10-2 to TRBJ1-2; D is possibly TRBD1 (5 bases). CDR1 and CDR2 from the germline V gene are WSHSY and SAAADI. V lost 4 bases and J 4 bases, leaving 10 bases between the germline ends. The CDR3 contains 13 residues.

CDR3 nucleotide sequence: TGTGCCAGCAAGGGCGGGAGCAAGGTTGGTGAGCAGTTCTTC. It translates to CASKGGSKVGEQFF. The chain combines TRBV6-1 with TRBJ2-1, with 7 bases matching TRBD2. Germline V lookup: CDR1 MNHNS, CDR2 SASEGT. The V and J ends lost 7 bases and 9 bases, in that order; junction bases with no gene match: 12. The CDR3 has 14 amino acids.

The rearrangement joins TRBV7-9 to TRBJ1-2, with 7 bases aligning to TRBD1. The CDR3 spans 13 residues. The V gene end was trimmed by 5 bases and the J gene end by 7 bases; junction bases not matched to a gene: 7. Germline V gives CDR1 SEHNR, CDR2 FQNEAQ (reference sequence). CDR3 in amino acids: CASSTAAGGGYTF. CDR3 DNA sequence: TGTGCCAGCAGCACCGCGGCAGGGGGTGGCTACACCTTC.

This clone was seen only once. This rearrangement joins TRBV30 to TRBJ2-7; 8 bases are a match to TRBD1. Trimming cost V 2 bases and J 2 bases; bases outside gene matches: 5. This CDR3 contains 14 residues. Per the germline V gene, CDR1 is GTSNPN and CDR2 is SVGIG (reference sequence). CDR3 residues: CAWSPPGQAYEQYF. Here the CDR3 DNA reads TGTGCCTGGAGTCCGCCGGGACAGGCCTACGAGCAGTACTTC.

Note on this clone: Distinct nucleotide sequences in the sample also encode this CDR3. CDR3: CASSVDSGVYNEQFF. The DNA for the CDR3 is TGTGCCAGCAGCGTAGATTCAGGGGTCTACAATGAGCAGTTCTTC. This chain uses TRBV9 with TRBJ2-1; the D gene is possibly TRBD1 (6 bases). Germline CDR1 is SGDLS and CDR2 is YYNGEE. Trimming cost V 0 bases and J 3 bases, with 10 bases left between them. CDR3 size: 15 residues.

The V and J genes are TRBV7-9 and TRBJ2-5; D uncertain. V lost 0 bases and J 11 bases, leaving 10 bases between the germline ends. The CDR3 length is 12 residues. Germline-derived CDR1 and CDR2 are SEHNR and FQNEAQ (reference sequence). The CDR3 reads CASSLAAAEQYF. The CDR3 DNA reads TGTGCCAGCAGCTTAGCGGCCGCGGAGCAGTACTTC.

In this sample, this clone turned up once. This chain links TRBV9 with TRBJ2-1; D uncertain. V was shortened by 0 bases and J by 10 bases, with 11 bases between the two germline ends. This CDR3 region has 13 residues. Germline assignment: CDR1 SGDLS and CDR2 YYNGEE. The CDR3, as DNA: TGTGCCAGCAGCGTAGTGGCAGTGAGCGAGCAGTTCTTC. It yields the protein CASSVVAVSEQFF.

This clone was seen a few times. This CDR3 is CASSKDKGGTNFFIPSYNEQFF. CDR3 nucleotides: TGTGCCAGCAGCAAAGACAAGGGCGGGACGAACTTTTTCATCCCCTCCTACAATGAGCAGTTCTTC. J is TRBJ2-1 and V is TRBV21-1; the DNA was not compared with TRBD2, the D call given in the table. TRBV21-1 is a listed pseudogene. CDR3 length equals 22 residues.

This rearrangement joins TRBV28 to TRBJ2-7, with a possible D match to TRBD2 (5 bases). This CDR3 has 16 residues. Germline CDR1 and CDR2: MDHEN and SYDVKM. Trimming pared 5 bases from V and 3 bases from J, leaving 20 bases between. CDR3 nucleotides: TGTGCCAGCAGTCCATACTCCATAGTCGCGGGCTACGAGCAGTACTTC. This sequence encodes CASSPYSIVAGYEQYF.

The V call is TRBV7-3, the J call TRBJ2-1, with TRBD2 identical over 10 bases. The CDR3 loop spans 14 amino acids. The V segment lost 8 bases and the J segment 5 bases; nucleotides outside the gene matches: 6. The germline V gene has CDR1 SGHTA and CDR2 FQGTGA. CDR3 region: CASGPGLANNEQFF. Written as DNA, the CDR3 is TGTGCCAGCGGCCCGGGACTAGCGAACAATGAGCAGTTCTTC.

The chain combines TRBV28 with TRBJ2-5, with D possibly matching TRBD2 (6 bases). CDR3 length: 17 amino acids. The V end was cut by 7 bases, the J end by 0 bases, with 21 bases between. CDR1 is MDHEN and CDR2 is SYDVKM in the germline V gene. The chain's CDR3 is CASTSIPGLQYQETQYF. The DNA of the CDR3 is TGTGCCAGCACCTCCATCCCGGGACTCCAGTACCAAGAGACCCAGTACTTC. The whole variable domain, remainder taken from reference TRBV28 and TRBJ2-5, is DVKVTQSSRYLVKRTGEKVFLECVQDMDHENMFWYRQDPGLGLRLIYFSYDVKMKEKGDIPEGYSVSREKKERFSLILESASTNQTSMYLCASTSIPGLQYQETQYFGPGTRLLVL.

This clone was detected only a few times. V and J are TRBV5-6 and TRBJ1-1; D gene uncertain. V was clipped by 0 bases and J by 6 bases, with 12 bases between them. CDR3 length: 14 residues. CDR1 and CDR2 (germline): SGHDT, YYEEEE. The CDR3 protein is CASSLVQEGAEAFF. The CDR3 DNA reads TGTGCCAGCAGCTTGGTCCAGGAGGGCGCTGAAGCTTTCTTT.

The chain is built from TRBV5-1 and TRBJ2-7; a weak D match, TRBD1 (6 bases). The CDR3 consists of 14 residues. Per germline, CDR1 SGHRS and CDR2 YFSETQ. V was cut by 0 bases and J by 6 bases, with 13 bases left in between. CDR3 region: CASSLGEQGVEQYF. The CDR3 bases are TGCGCCAGCAGCTTGGGGGAACAGGGCGTCGAGCAGTACTTC.

The genes are TRBV28 and TRBJ2-1, with 8 bases lining up with TRBD1. This CDR3 comprises 15 residues. The trim removed 4 bases at V and 7 bases at J, leaving 9 bases unmatched. In germline, CDR1 is MDHEN, CDR2 SYDVKM. The CDR3 DNA sequence: TGTGCCAGCAGTTCCCCTGGACAGGGTTCAAATGAGCAGTTCTTC. It translates to CASSSPGQGSNEQFF.

The V and J genes are TRBV14 and TRBJ1-1, with D uncertain. CDR1 is SGHDN, CDR2 FVKESK, per germline. V lost 3 bases and J lost 1, with 6 bases in between. CDR3 length equals 13 residues. This chain's CDR3 is CASSQWENTEAFF. Written as DNA, the CDR3 is TGTGCCAGCAGCCAGTGGGAGAACACTGAAGCTTTCTTT. Full variable domain (rest looked up from reference TRBV14 and TRBJ1-1): EAGVTQFPSHSVIEKGQTVTLRCDPISGHDNLYWYRRVMGKEIKFLLHFVKESKQDESGMPNNRFLAERTGGTYSTLKVQPAELEDSGVYFCASSQWENTEAFFGQGTRLTVV.

The chain joins TRBV10-3 to TRBJ1-1; D is unresolved. The CDR3 extends over 11 amino acids. Trimming took 3 bases from V and 8 from J, leaving 7 bases between them. Germline-derived CDR1 and CDR2 are ENHRY and SYGVKD. CDR3 residues: CAISDLVEAFF. The CDR3 region has the DNA TGTGCCATCAGTGATTTGGTGGAAGCTTTCTTT.

About this clone: Sequence at one end of the junction differs from germline and may be a read error. This chain connects TRBV27 to TRBJ2-7; D call uncertain. Germline CDR1 is MNHEY and CDR2 is SMNVEV (reference sequence). There are 15 residues in the CDR3. The CDR3 nucleotides read TGTGCCGGCAGTTTAAAGGACGGGTGGACCTACGAGCAGTACTTC. Amino acids: CAGSLKDGWTYEQYF.

V gene TRBV11-3 combines with J gene TRBJ2-3, with D possibly TRBD1 on 6 matching bases. Germline V CDR1 and CDR2: SGHNT, YENEEA. CDR3 length: 15 residues. Between the trimmed V and J ends, which lost 1 base and 2 bases, there was a span of 10 bases. This CDR3 is CASSLVGGYTDTQYF. CDR3 nucleotides: TGTGCCAGCAGCTTAGTTGGGGGCTACACAGATACGCAGTATTTT.

The J gene is TRBJ2-3, the V gene TRBV5-1; D not resolved. The V end was cut by 3 bases, the J end by 0 bases, with 14 bases between. The CDR3 length is 16 residues. From germline, CDR1 is SGHRS and CDR2 YFSETQ. In DNA form, the CDR3 reads TGCGCCAGCAGCTCTTTTGGGCAACCTAGCACAGATACGCAGTATTTT. It translates to CASSSFGQPSTDTQYF.

V gene TRBV19 combines with J gene TRBJ2-2; the D gene is possibly TRBD1 (5 bases). The germline V gene encodes CDR1 LNHDA and CDR2 SQIVND (reference sequence). This CDR3 region has 14 residues. With 7 bases removed from V and 1 base from J, the gap between germline ends came to 10 bases. Here the CDR3 reads CASTQTGNTGELFF. The CDR3 DNA reads TGTGCCAGTACCCAAACAGGGAACACCGGGGAGCTGTTTTTT.

This clone has more than one count but fewer than ten. This rearrangement joins TRBV5-4 to TRBJ2-3; D gene uncertain. The CDR3 loop spans 15 amino acids. V dropped 2 bases and J dropped 5 bases, with 15 bases sitting between them. Germline CDR1 SGHNT, CDR2 YYREEE (reference sequence). The CDR3 nucleotides are TGTGCCAGCAGCTTCGACCCGAACACTGGAGATACGCAGTATTTT. Protein: CASSFDPNTGDTQYF. The whole variable domain, remainder taken from reference TRBV5-4 and TRBJ2-3, is ETGVTQSPTHLIKTRGQQVTLRCSSQSGHNTVSWYQQALGQGPQFIFQYYREEENGRGNFPPRFSGLQFPNYSSELNVNALELDDSALYLCASSFDPNTGDTQYFGPGTRLTVL.

The CDR3 bases are TGTGCCATCAGTGAAAGGAAGGGACAGGGGGCGAGGATTGTGAACACTGAAGCTTTCTTT. Translating gives CAISERKGQGARIVNTEAFF. The rearrangement joins TRBV10-3 to TRBJ1-1, with 12 positions matching TRBD1. The CDR3 has 20 residues. Germline loops: CDR1 ENHRY, CDR2 SYGVKD. V shed 3 bases, J shed 0 bases, and the junction held 14 bases outside the gene matches.

This chain connects TRBV6-1 to TRBJ1-1; the D is unclear. Per germline, CDR1 MNHNS and CDR2 SASEGT. The CDR3 length is 13 residues. Trimming cost V 3 bases and J 11 bases, with 16 bases left between them. The chain's CDR3 is CASSESAVRPAFF. CDR3 DNA sequence: TGTGCCAGCAGTGAGTCAGCCGTCAGGCCCGCTTTCTTT.